Included here is one T cell receptor beta chain sequence, with context. The primer mix had 60 Vbeta and 13 Jbeta primers. This table comes from immunoSEQ multiplex PCR, and its TCRdb copy is limited to in-frame clones, with some not included. This table has about 200,000 clones, roughly three quarters appearing once. This sample was taken from a study of cytomegalovirus exposure and HLA in healthy donors. This CDR3 region has 16 residues. CDR1 and CDR2 (germline): SGHVS, FNYEAQ. V lost 5 bases and J lost 2, with 19 bases in between. The TCR originated in a male donor in good health and CMV-seropositive. The gene calls are TRBV7-6 and TRBJ2-7, with no clear D. Sequencing input: PBMCs. This CDR3 reads CASSEYGSSVPYEQYF. The CDR3 bases are TGTGCCAGCAGCGAATACGGGTCTTCGGTCCCCTACGAGCAGTACTTC.